This TCR beta chain is from a study of blood T cells in healthy people across ages. A sample-barcoded 5' primer and a J-beta primer mix were used in a second PCR of roughly 7 to 11 cycles. TCRdb fed the 5' RACE reads into MiXCR, producing one record per CDR3 protein. The repertoire consists of approximately 810,000 distinct CDR3 sequences, with 29% occurring once and the leading ten covering roughly a sixth. This clonotype was seen ten or more times. Specimen: blood. This TCR was recovered from a woman aged 80 or older in good health.

Here the CDR3 DNA reads TGCAGTGCTGGCTCAACAGGGGGCGGTTATGGCTACACCTTC. Translation gives CSAGSTGGGYGYTF. The chain is built from TRBV20-1 and TRBJ1-2; 9 nucleotides match TRBD1. In germline, CDR1 is DFQATT, CDR2 SNEGSKA (reference sequence). Trimming took 5 bases from V and 5 from J; bases not matched to a gene: 9. This CDR3 comprises 14 residues.